This TCR beta chain was captured in a study of T cell changes during pregnancy in multiple sclerosis. Clones were sequenced by immunoSEQ multiplex PCR, and TCRdb holds only the in-frame ones, with some missing. The data contain roughly 90,000 clones, about 94% of them singletons. The CDR3 is made up of 11 amino acids. V gave up 5 bases and J gave up 6 bases, with 7 bases separating them. Germline CDR1 is SNHLY and CDR2 is FYNNEI. The source material was peripheral blood, sampled in the third trimester of pregnancy. The source is a female donor with multiple sclerosis, enrolled in a pregnancy study. This rearrangement joins TRBV2 to TRBJ1-2; D is perhaps TRBD1 (6 bases). CDR3 coding DNA: TGTGCCAGCAGTAACAGGGATGGCTACACCTTC. It encodes CASSNRDGYTF. The full variable domain, with the rest looked up from reference TRBV2 and TRBJ1-2, is EPEVTQTPSHQVTQMGQEVILRCVPISNHLYFYWYRQILGQKVEFLVSFYNNEISEKSEIFDDQFSVERPDGSNFTLKIRSTKLEDSAMYFCASSNRDGYTFGSGTRLTVV.